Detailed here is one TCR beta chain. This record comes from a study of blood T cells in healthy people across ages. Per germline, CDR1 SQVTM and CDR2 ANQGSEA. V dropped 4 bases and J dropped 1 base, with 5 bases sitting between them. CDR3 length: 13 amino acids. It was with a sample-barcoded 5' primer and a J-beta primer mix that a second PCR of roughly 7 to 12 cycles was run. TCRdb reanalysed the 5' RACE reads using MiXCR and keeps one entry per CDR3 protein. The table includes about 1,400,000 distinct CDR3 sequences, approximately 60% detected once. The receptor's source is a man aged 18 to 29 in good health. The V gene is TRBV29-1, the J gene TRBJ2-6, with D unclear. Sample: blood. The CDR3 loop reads CSVGISGANVLTF. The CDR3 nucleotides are TGCAGCGTTGGGATTTCTGGGGCCAACGTCCTGACTTTC.